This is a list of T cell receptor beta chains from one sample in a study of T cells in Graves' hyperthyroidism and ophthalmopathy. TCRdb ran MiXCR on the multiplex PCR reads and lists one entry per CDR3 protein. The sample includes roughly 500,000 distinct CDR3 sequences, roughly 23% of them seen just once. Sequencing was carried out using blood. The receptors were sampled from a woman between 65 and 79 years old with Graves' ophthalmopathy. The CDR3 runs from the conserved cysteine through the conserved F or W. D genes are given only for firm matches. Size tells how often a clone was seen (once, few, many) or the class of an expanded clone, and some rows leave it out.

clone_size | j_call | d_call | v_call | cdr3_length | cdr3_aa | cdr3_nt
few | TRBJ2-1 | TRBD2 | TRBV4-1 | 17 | CASSQDPGLAGVNEQFF | TGCGCCAGCAGCCAAGATCCCGGACTAGCGGGAGTCAATGAGCAGTTCTTC
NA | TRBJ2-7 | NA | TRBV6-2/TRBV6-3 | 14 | CASSYGGGGYEQYF | TGTGCCAGCAGTTACGGGGGAGGGGGGTACGAGCAGTACTTC
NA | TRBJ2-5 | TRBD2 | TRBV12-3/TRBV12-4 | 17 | CASSRAATSGRRKTQYF | TGTGCCAGCAGCCGAGCAGCGACTAGCGGGAGGAGAAAGACCCAGTACTTC
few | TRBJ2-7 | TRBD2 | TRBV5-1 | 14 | CANPPGLPTYEQYF | TGCGCCAACCCACCGGGACTACCTACCTACGAGCAGTACTTC
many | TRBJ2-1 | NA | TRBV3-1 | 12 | CASSQERNEQFF | TGTGCCAGCAGCCAAGAGAGGAATGAGCAGTTCTTC
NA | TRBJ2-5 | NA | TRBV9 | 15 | CASSETLDLQETQYF | TGTGCCAGCAGCGAGACCCTAGACCTCCAAGAGACCCAGTACTTC
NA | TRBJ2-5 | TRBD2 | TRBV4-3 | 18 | CASSQDITISGVQETQYF | TGCGCCAGCAGCCAAGATATCACCATTAGCGGGGTCCAAGAGACCCAGTACTTC
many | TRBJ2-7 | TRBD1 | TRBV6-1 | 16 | CASSEARPGQGYEQYF | TGTGCCAGCAGTGAAGCCCGACCGGGACAGGGGTACGAGCAGTACTTC
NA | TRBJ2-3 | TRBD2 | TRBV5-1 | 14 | CASSLPGGTDTQYF | TGCGCCAGCAGCTTGCCGGGAGGGACAGATACGCAGTATTTT
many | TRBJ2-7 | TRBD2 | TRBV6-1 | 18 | CASSEALISGRRVGEQYF | TGTGCCAGCAGTGAAGCGCTGATTAGCGGGAGGAGGGTGGGCGAGCAGTACTTC
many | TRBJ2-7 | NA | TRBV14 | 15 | CASSQDARQGYEQYF | TGTGCCAGCAGCCAAGATGCGCGCCAGGGCTACGAGCAGTACTTC
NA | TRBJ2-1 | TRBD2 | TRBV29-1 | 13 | CSVVGLGGSEQFF | TGCAGCGTTGTGGGACTAGGGGGGAGTGAGCAGTTCTTC
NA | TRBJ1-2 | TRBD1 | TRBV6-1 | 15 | CASSGTGGEFYGYTF | TGTGCCAGCAGTGGGACAGGGGGAGAGTTCTATGGCTACACCTTC
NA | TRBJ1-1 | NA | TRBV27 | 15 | CASSLSVAGSTEAFF | TGTGCCAGCAGTTTATCGGTGGCAGGGTCCACTGAAGCTTTCTTT
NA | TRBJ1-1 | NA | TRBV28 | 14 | CASRERPRETEAFF | TGTGCCAGCAGAGAGCGGCCCAGGGAAACTGAAGCTTTCTTT
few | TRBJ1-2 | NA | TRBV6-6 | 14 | CASSYPGGGGGYTF | TGTGCCAGCAGTTACCCGGGCGGCGGTGGTGGCTACACCTTC
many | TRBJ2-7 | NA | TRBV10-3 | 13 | CAIRREGYYEQYF | TGTGCCATCAGGAGGGAAGGGTACTACGAGCAGTACTTC
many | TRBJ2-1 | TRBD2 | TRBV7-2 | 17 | CASSTGGASGMYNEQFF | TGTGCCAGCAGCACCGGTGGGGCTAGCGGGATGTACAATGAGCAGTTCTTC
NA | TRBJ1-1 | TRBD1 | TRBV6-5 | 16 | CASSYVRGQSNTEAFF | TGTGCCAGCAGTTATGTCAGGGGGCAATCGAACACTGAAGCTTTCTTT
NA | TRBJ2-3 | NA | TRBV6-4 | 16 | CASTPQEDPHTDTQYF | TGTGCCAGCACCCCCCAAGAGGACCCTCACACAGATACGCAGTATTTT
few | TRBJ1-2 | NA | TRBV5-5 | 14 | CASSLSGEGYGYTF | TGTGCCAGCAGCTTGTCCGGGGAAGGGTATGGCTACACCTTC
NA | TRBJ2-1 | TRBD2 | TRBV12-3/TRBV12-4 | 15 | CASSILGTSFHEQFF | TGTGCCAGCAGTATTCTCGGGACTAGTTTTCATGAGCAGTTCTTC
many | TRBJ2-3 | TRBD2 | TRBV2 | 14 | CASSELAGVDTQYF | TGTGCCAGCAGTGAGCTAGCGGGAGTTGATACGCAGTATTTT
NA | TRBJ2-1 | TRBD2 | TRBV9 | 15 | CASSASAGEGNEQFF | TGTGCCAGCAGCGCTTCAGCGGGAGAGGGCAATGAGCAGTTCTTC
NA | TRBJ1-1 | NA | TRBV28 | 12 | CASSVRVARAFF | TGTGCCAGCTCTGTTCGTGTGGCCCGCGCTTTCTTT
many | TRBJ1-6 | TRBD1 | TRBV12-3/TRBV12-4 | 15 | CASRRGQGEGSPLHF | TGTGCCAGCAGGAGAGGACAGGGGGAAGGATCACCCCTCCACTTT
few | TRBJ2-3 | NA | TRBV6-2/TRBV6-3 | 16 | CASSYLTSLITDTQYF | TGTGCCAGCAGTTACTTGACTAGTCTCATCACAGATACGCAGTATTTT
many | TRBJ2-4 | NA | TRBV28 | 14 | CASSLTARRDIQYF | TGTGCCAGCAGTTTAACCGCCCGTCGGGACATTCAGTACTTC
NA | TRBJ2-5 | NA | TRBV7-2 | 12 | CASSLDQGLKYF | TGTGCCAGCAGCTTAGATCAGGGCCTGAAATACTTC
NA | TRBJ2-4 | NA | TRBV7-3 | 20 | CASSSPGPGGSPRANVSWYF | TGTGCCAGCAGCTCGCCCGGGCCGGGGGGCAGCCCGAGAGCGAACGTCTCCTGGTACTTC
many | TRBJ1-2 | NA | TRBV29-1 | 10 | CSVGPDGYTF | TGCAGCGTAGGCCCGGATGGCTACACCTTC
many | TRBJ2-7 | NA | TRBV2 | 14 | CASRFDRQRYEQYF | TGTGCCAGCAGATTTGACAGGCAGCGGTACGAGCAGTACTTC
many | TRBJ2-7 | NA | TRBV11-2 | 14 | CASTTRPGQGEQYF | TGTGCCAGCACCACTAGGCCGGGACAAGGAGAGCAGTACTTC
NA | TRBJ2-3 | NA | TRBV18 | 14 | CASSPEGVTGTQYF | TGTGCCAGCTCACCTGAGGGGGTCACAGGTACGCAGTATTTT
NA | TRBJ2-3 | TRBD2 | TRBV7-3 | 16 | CASSYRAGVGTDTQYF | TGTGCCAGCAGCTACCGAGCGGGAGTGGGCACAGATACGCAGTATTTT
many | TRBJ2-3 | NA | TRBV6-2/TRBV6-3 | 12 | CASSNSGGTQYF | TGTGCCAGCAGTAACAGCGGTGGTACGCAGTATTTT
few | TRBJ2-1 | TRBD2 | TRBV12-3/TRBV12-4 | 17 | CASSPPVSGRASNEQFF | TGTGCCAGCAGCCCTCCGGTTAGCGGGAGGGCCTCAAATGAGCAGTTCTTC
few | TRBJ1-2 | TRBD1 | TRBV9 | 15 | CASSPQITHGTVYTF | TGTGCCAGCAGCCCCCAAATCACACACGGGACAGTCTACACCTTC
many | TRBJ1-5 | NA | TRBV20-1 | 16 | CSARTGVLVGNQPQHF | TGCAGTGCTAGGACAGGAGTACTTGTAGGAAATCAGCCCCAGCATTTT
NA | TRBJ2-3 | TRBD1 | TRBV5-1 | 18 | CASSLGSPGQGAGDTQYF | TGCGCCAGCAGCTTGGGTTCGCCGGGACAGGGGGCAGGAGATACGCAGTATTTT
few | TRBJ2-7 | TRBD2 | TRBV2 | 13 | CATAGGSSYEQYF | TGTGCCACAGCGGGCGGGAGCTCCTACGAGCAGTACTTC